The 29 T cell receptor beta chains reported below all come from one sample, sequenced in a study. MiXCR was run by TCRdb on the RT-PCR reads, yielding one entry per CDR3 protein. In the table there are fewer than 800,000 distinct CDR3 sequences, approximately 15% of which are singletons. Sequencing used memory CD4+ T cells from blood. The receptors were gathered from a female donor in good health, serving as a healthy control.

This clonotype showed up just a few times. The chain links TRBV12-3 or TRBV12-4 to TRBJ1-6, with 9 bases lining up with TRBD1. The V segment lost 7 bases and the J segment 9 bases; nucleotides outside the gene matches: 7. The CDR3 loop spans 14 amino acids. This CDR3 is CASKTGTGSSPLHF. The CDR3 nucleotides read TGTGCCAGCAAAACCGGGACAGGGAGTTCACCCCTCCACTTT.

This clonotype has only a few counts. The CDR3 DNA sequence: TGCAGTGCTCGCCCTCCCTTAGGTTACCAAGGAACCCAGTACTTC. It encodes CSARPPLGYQGTQYF. The gene calls are TRBV20-1 and TRBJ2-5, with D uncertain. Per germline, CDR1 DFQATT and CDR2 SNEGSKA (reference sequence). The CDR3 has 15 residues. Trimming stripped 5 bases from V and 8 bases from J, with 24 bases between.

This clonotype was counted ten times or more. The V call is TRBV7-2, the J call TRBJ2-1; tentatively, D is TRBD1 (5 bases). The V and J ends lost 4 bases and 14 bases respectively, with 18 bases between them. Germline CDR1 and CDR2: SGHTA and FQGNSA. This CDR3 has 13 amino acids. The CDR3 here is CASSSREGRAEFF. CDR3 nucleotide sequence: TGTGCCAGCAGCTCCAGGGAAGGGCGTGCGGAGTTCTTC. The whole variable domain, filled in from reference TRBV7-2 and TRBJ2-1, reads GAGVSQSPSNKVTEKGKDVELRCDPISGHTALYWYRQSLGQGLEFLIYFQGNSAPDKSGLPSDRFSAERTGGSVSTLTIQRTQQEDSAVYLCASSSREGRAEFFGPGTRLTVL.

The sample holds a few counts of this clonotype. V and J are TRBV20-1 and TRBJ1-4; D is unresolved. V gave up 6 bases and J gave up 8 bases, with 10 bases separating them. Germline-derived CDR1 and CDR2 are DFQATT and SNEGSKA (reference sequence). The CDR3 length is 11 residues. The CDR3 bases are TGCAGTGCCGATTACAACGAAAAACTGTTTTTT. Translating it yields CSADYNEKLFF.

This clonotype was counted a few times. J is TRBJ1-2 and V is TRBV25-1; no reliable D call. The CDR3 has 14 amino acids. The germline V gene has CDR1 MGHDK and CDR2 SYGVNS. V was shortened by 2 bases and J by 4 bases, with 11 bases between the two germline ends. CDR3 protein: CASSEVDGFYGYTF. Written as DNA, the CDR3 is TGTGCCAGCAGTGAAGTGGACGGGTTCTATGGCTACACCTTC.

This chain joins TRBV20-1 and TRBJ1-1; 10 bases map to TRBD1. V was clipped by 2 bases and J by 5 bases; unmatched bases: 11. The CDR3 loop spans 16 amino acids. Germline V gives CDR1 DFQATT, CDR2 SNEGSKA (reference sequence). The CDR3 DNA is TGCAGTGCTAGACCCAGGGACAGGGGCTTGGGGACTGAAGCTTTCTTT. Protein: CSARPRDRGLGTEAFF.

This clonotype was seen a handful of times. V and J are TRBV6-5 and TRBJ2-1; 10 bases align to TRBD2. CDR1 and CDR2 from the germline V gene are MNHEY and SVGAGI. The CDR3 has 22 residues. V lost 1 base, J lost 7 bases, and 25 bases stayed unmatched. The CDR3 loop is CASSYFGIWRGSLAGVRNEQFF. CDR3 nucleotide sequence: TGTGCCAGCAGTTACTTCGGCATTTGGAGGGGAAGTCTAGCGGGAGTACGTAATGAGCAGTTCTTC.

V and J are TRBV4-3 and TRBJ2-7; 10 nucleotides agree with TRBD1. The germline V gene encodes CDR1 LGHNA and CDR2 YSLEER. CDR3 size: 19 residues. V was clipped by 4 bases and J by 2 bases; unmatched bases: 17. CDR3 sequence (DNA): TGCGCCAGCAGCCGGAAGTACCGGGAGCGGGGGACAGGGGCCTACGAGCAGTACTTC. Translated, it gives CASSRKYRERGTGAYEQYF.

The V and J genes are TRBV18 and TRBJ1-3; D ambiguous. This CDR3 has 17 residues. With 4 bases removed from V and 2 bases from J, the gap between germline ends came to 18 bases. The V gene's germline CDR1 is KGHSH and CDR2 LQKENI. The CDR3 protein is CASSLYTTDGTGNTIYF. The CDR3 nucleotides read TGTGCCAGCTCACTGTACACCACTGATGGGACTGGAAACACCATATATTTT.

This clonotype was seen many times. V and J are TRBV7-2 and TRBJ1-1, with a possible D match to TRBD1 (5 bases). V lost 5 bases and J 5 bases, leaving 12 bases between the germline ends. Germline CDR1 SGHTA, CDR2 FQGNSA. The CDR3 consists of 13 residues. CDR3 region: CASSPIGATEAFF. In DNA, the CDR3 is TGTGCCAGCAGCCCTATAGGGGCGACTGAAGCTTTCTTT.

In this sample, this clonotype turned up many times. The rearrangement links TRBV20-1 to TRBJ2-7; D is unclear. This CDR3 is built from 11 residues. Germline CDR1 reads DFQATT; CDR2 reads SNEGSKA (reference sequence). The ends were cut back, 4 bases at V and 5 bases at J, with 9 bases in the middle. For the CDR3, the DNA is TGCAGTGCTACACAGCCGAACGAGCAGTACTTC. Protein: CSATQPNEQYF.

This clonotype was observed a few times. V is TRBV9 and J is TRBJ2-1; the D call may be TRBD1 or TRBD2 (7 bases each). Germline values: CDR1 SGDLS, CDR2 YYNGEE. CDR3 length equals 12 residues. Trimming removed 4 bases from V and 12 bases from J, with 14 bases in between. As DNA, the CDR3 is TGTGCCAGCAGCTCAGGGGGGGGGTGGCAGTTCTTC. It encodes CASSSGGGWQFF.

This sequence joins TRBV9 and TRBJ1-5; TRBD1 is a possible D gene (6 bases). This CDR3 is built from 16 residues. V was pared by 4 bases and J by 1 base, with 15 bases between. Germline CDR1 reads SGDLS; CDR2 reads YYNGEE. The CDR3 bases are TGTGCCAGCAGCCAAGGGGGGCAGGCAAGCAATCAGCCCCAGCATTTT. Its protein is CASSQGGQASNQPQHF.

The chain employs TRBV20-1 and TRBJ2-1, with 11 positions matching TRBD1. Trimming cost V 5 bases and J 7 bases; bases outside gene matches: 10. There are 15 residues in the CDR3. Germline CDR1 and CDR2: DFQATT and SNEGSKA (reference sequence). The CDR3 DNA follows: TGCAGTGCTCCCCACGGACAGGGGGCGCGGAATGAGCAGTTCTTC. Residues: CSAPHGQGARNEQFF.

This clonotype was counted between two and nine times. The CDR3 DNA is TGTGCCACCAGTGATCCAGGACAGGGGGCGTTTGGGGCCAACGTCCTGACTTTC. This translates into CATSDPGQGAFGANVLTF. This sequence joins TRBV24-1 and TRBJ2-6, with 11 bases fitting TRBD1. The CDR3 loop spans 18 amino acids. Germline CDR1 and CDR2: KGHDR and SFDVKD. V shed 3 bases and J 3 bases; nucleotides not matched to a gene: 6.

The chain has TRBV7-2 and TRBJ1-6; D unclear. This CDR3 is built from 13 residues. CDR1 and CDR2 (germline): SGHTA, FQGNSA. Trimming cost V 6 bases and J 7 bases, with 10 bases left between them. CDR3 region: CASRRLLNSPLHF. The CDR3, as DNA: TGTGCCAGCAGGCGTCTTCTGAATTCACCCCTCCACTTT.

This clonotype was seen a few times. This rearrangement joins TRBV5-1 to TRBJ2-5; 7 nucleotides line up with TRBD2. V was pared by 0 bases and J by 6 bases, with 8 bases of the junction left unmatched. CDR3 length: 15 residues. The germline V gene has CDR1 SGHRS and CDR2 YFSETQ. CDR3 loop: CASSLALAGLQTQYF. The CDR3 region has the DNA TGCGCCAGCAGCTTGGCCCTGGCGGGACTACAGACCCAGTACTTC.

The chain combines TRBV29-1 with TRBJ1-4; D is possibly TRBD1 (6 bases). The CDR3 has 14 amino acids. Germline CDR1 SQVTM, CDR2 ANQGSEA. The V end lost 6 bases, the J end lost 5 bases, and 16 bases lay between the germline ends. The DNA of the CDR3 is TGCAGCGTACTTATACAGGGATCCAATGAAAAACTGTTTTTT. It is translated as CSVLIQGSNEKLFF.

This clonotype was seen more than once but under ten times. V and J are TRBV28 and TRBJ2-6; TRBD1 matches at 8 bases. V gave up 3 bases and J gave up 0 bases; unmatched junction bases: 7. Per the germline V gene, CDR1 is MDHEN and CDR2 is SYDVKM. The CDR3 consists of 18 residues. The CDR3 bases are TGTGCCAGCAGTTTTCCCCAGGGGGCCCACTCTGGGGCCAACGTCCTGACTTTC. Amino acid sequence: CASSFPQGAHSGANVLTF.

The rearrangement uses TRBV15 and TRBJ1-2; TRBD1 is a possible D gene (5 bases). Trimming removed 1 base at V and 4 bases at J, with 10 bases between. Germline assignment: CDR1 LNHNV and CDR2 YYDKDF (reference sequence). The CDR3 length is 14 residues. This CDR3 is CATSRGDRPYGYTF. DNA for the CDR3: TGTGCCACCAGCAGAGGGGACCGCCCCTATGGCTACACCTTC.

This CDR3 is CASSLTAYNQPQHF. The DNA for the CDR3 is TGTGCCAGCAGCCTCACAGCCTACAATCAGCCCCAGCATTTT. The chain links TRBV3-1 to TRBJ1-5; no reliable D call. Germline CDR1 reads LGHDT; CDR2 reads YNNKEL (reference sequence). The length of the CDR3 is 14 residues. V lost 4 bases, J lost 3 bases, and 10 bases lay in between.

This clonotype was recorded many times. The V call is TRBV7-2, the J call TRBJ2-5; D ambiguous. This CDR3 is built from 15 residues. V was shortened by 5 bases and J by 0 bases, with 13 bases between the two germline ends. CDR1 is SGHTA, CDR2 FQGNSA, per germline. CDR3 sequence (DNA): TGTGCCAGCAGCCTAAACTCCGGGTACCAAGAGACCCAGTACTTC. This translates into CASSLNSGYQETQYF.

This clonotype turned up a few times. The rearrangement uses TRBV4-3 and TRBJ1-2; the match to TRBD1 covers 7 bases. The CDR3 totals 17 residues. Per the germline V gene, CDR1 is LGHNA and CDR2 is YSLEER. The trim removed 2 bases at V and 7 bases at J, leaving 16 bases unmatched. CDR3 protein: CASSQTFSDRVVGGYTF. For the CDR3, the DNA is TGCGCCAGCAGCCAAACATTTTCCGACAGGGTAGTTGGTGGCTACACCTTC.

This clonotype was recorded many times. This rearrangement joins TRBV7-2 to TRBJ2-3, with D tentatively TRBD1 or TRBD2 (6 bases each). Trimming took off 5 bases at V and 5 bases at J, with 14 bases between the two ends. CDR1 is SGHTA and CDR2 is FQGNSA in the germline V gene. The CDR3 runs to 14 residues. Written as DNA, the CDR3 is TGTGCCAGCAGCCGGTGGGGGGCCGAAGATACGCAGTATTTT. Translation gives CASSRWGAEDTQYF.

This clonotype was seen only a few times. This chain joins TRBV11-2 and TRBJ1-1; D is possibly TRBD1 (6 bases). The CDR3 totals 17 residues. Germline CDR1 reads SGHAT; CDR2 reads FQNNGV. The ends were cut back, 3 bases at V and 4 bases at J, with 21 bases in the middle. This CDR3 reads CASSFPGARSLSTEAFF. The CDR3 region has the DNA TGTGCCAGCAGCTTCCCAGGGGCACGGAGTTTGAGCACTGAAGCTTTCTTT.

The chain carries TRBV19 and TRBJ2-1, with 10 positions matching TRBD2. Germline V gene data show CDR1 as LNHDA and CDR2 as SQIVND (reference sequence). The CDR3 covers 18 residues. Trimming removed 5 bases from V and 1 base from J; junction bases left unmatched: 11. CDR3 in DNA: TGTGCCAGTAGTCCCCGGGCTAGCGGGAGCGTATCCTACAATGAGCAGTTCTTC. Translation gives CASSPRASGSVSYNEQFF.

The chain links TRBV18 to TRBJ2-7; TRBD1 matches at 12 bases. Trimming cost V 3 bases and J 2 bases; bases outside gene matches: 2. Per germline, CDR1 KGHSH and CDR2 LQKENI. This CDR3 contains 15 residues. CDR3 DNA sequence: TGTGCCAGCTCACCGGGACAGGGGGCCCCCTACGAGCAGTACTTC. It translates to CASSPGQGAPYEQYF. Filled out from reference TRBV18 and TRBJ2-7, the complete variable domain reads NAGVMQNPRHLVRRRGQEARLRCSPMKGHSHVYWYRQLPEEGLKFMVYLQKENIIDESGMPKERFSAEFPKEGPSILRIQQVVRGDSAAYFCASSPGQGAPYEQYFGPGTRLTVT.

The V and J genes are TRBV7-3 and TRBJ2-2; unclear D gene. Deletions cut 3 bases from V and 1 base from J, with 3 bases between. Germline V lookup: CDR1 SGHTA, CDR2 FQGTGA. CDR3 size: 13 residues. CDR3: CASSFVNTGELFF. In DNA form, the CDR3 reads TGTGCCAGCAGCTTTGTGAACACCGGGGAGCTGTTTTTT.

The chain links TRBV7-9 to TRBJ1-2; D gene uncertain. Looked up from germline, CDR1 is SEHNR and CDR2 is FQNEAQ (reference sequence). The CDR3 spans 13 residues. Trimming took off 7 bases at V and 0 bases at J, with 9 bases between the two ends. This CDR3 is CASTSNANYGYTF. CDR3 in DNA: TGTGCCAGCACCTCAAATGCTAACTATGGCTACACCTTC.